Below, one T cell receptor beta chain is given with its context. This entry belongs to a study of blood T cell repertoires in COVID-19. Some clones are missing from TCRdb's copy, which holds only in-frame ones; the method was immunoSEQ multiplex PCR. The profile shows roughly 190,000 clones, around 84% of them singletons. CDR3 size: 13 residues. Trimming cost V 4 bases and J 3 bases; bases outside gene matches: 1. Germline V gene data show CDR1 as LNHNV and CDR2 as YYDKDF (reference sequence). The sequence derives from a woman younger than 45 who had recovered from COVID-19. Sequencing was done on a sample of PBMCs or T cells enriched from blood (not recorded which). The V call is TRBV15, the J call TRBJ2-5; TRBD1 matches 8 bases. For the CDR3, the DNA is TGTGCCACCAGCACAGGGGGCGAAGAGACCCAGTACTTC. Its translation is CATSTGGEETQYF.